The T cell receptor (beta chain) described here comes from a study of T-cell memory formation after mild COVID-19. Points from the study as a whole: The CD4+ clones that contracted clustered mainly within CM and EM, and the CD8+ clones concentrated in EMRA. Clones contracting across day 15 to 85 had a balanced CD4/CD8 profile; later expanding clones leaned CD4+.

Trimming at V came to 7 bases and at J to 4 bases, leaving 2 bases not matched to a gene. The CDR3 is 14 residues long. Germline values: CDR1 KGHDR, CDR2 SFDVKD. This clonotype was seen ten or more times. Its target is unknown. TCRdb called the 5' RACE reads again in MiXCR, with one record for every CDR3 protein. The sample gives some 600,000 distinct CDR3 sequences, roughly 17% of which show up once; about 8.1% is in the top ten. This TCR derives from an adult woman who had mild COVID-19 (a few samples of this study predate the infection). Cell type and time point are not known. The chain carries TRBV24-1 and TRBJ2-2; the match to TRBD2 covers 10 bases. Sequenced: PBMCs or a T cell subset sorted from them (not recorded which). CDR3 bases: TGTGCCACCAGAAGCGGGAGGGGCACCGGGGAGCTGTTTTTT. It yields the protein CATRSGRGTGELFF.